A single sample gave rise to the 17 T cell receptor beta chains below, sequenced in a study of shared clonotypes between healthy human individuals. Clones were read by immunoSEQ multiplex PCR, and TCRdb kept only the in-frame ones, dropping some. In the table there are around 940,000 clones, 76% of which are singletons. Sequenced input: memory CD4+ T cells sorted from blood. Noted subset: CD45RA-negative fraction. These receptors originate from a man aged 18 to 29 in good health.

The CDR3 reads CASSSDRGEQFF. DNA for the CDR3: TGTGCCAGCAGTTCGGACAGGGGTGAGCAGTTCTTC. The rearrangement uses TRBV6-5 and TRBJ2-1; 9 positions match TRBD1. This CDR3 is built from 12 residues. The V and J ends lost 4 bases and 9 bases, in that order; junction bases with no gene match: 1. From germline, CDR1 is MNHEY and CDR2 SVGAGI.

The chain joins TRBV5-6 to TRBJ1-3; no definite D call. The CDR3 is 15 amino acids. V was cut by 5 bases and J by 0 bases, with 12 bases left in between. Germline CDR1 reads SGHDT; CDR2 reads YYEEEE. The chain's CDR3 is CASRKKGSSGNTIYF. The CDR3 DNA reads as TGTGCCAGCAGAAAAAAGGGCAGCTCTGGAAACACCATATATTTT.

This clone was detected only once. The chain couples TRBV9 to TRBJ1-2; 8 bases map to TRBD1. The CDR3 is made up of 14 amino acids. J was trimmed by 3 bases and V by 6 bases; bases with no gene match: 7. Looked up from germline, CDR1 is SGDLS and CDR2 is YYNGEE. CDR3 protein: CASTSGGADYGYTF. CDR3 nucleotides: TGTGCCAGCACATCAGGGGGCGCTGACTATGGCTACACCTTC.

V and J are TRBV6-6 and TRBJ2-7; 7 nucleotides align to TRBD2. The CDR3 contains 14 residues. The junction had 5 bases not matched to a gene; V was cut back by 3 bases and J by 3 bases. Germline V CDR1 and CDR2: MNHNY, SVGAGI (reference sequence). Here the CDR3 DNA reads TGTGCCAGCAGTTATGAGCGGGGCCGCTACGAGCAGTACTTC. This translates into CASSYERGRYEQYF.

This clone was seen only once. The CDR3 spells CASSPVQLTGELFF. The CDR3 region has the DNA TGTGCCAGCAGCCCAGTCCAGTTAACCGGGGAGCTGTTTTTT. The J gene is TRBJ2-2, the V gene TRBV7-3; unclear D gene. The V end lost 5 bases, the J end lost 5 bases, and 12 bases lay between the germline ends. The CDR3 sequence is 14 residues long. Germline V gene data show CDR1 as SGHTA and CDR2 as FQGTGA.

There are a few counts of this clone. This chain links TRBV28 with TRBJ1-2, with TRBD1 identical over 7 bases. CDR1 MDHEN and CDR2 SYDVKM come from the germline V gene. The trim removed 6 bases at V and 2 bases at J, leaving 3 bases unmatched. There are 13 residues in the CDR3. The CDR3: CASSPTGNYGYTF. The CDR3 bases are TGTGCCAGCAGCCCGACAGGGAACTATGGCTACACCTTC.

V and J are TRBV2 and TRBJ1-6; a possible D gene is TRBD1 (6 bases). Germline lookup yields CDR1 SNHLY and CDR2 FYNNEI. The CDR3 totals 14 residues. Trimming removed 2 bases at V and 10 bases at J, with 12 bases between. CDR3 sequence: CASSETGSGSPLHF. The CDR3 coding sequence is TGTGCCAGCAGTGAAACAGGGTCAGGCTCACCCCTCCACTTT.

The CDR3 protein is CASSEKGDYGYTF. The CDR3 bases are TGTGCCAGCAGTGAGAAGGGTGACTATGGCTACACCTTC. The rearrangement links TRBV2 to TRBJ1-2, with no clear D. Between the trimmed V and J ends, which lost 3 bases and 3 bases, there was a span of 8 bases. Germline CDR1 reads SNHLY; CDR2 reads FYNNEI. The CDR3 contains 13 residues.

The V and J genes are TRBV5-4 and TRBJ2-3; 7 nucleotides match TRBD2. Trimming at V came to 0 bases and at J to 2 bases, leaving 3 bases not matched to a gene. Germline V gives CDR1 SGHNT, CDR2 YYREEE (reference sequence). This CDR3 contains 15 residues. CDR3 amino acids: CASSLGAGPTDTQYF. The CDR3 nucleotides read TGTGCCAGCAGCTTGGGAGCGGGGCCCACAGATACGCAGTATTTT.

The CDR3, as DNA: TGTGCCAGCGGACTAGCGGGGGGAAATTACAATGAGCAGTTCTTC. Translated, it gives CASGLAGGNYNEQFF. The chain couples TRBV14 to TRBJ2-1, with 14 bases that match TRBD2. J lost 4 bases, V lost 8 bases, and 4 bases had no gene match. Germline V gene lookup returns CDR1 SGHDN and CDR2 FVKESK. The CDR3 spans 15 residues.

The CDR3 sequence is CSAKDTVPETQYF. In DNA form, the CDR3 reads TGCAGCGCCAAGGATACGGTACCAGAGACCCAGTACTTC. The chain has TRBV29-1 and TRBJ2-5; D remains unclear. Trimming cost V 7 bases and J 4 bases, with 16 bases left between them. There are 13 residues in the CDR3. From germline, CDR1 is SQVTM and CDR2 ANQGSEA.

The V and J genes are TRBV11-2 and TRBJ2-7; a weak D match, TRBD2 (5 bases). CDR1 is SGHAT, CDR2 FQNNGV, per germline. V lost 1 base and J 1 base, leaving 8 bases between the germline ends. There are 14 residues in the CDR3. The CDR3 is CASSLAGRSYEQYF. Written as DNA, the CDR3 is TGTGCCAGCAGCTTAGCGGGGAGATCCTACGAGCAGTACTTC.

J is TRBJ2-5 and V is TRBV11-2, with TRBD1 as a possible D gene (8 bases). Germline CDR1 SGHAT, CDR2 FQNNGV. V lost 5 bases and J 4 bases, leaving 17 bases between the germline ends. The CDR3 contains 15 residues. This CDR3 reads CASSKGQGGLETQYF. The CDR3 DNA sequence: TGTGCCAGCAGCAAAGGACAGGGAGGGTTAGAGACCCAGTACTTC.

This clone was recorded only once. A far larger clone is one base from this, pointing to a likely read error. The rearrangement uses TRBV2 and TRBJ1-2; 8 bases fit TRBD1. Germline lookup yields CDR1 SNHLY and CDR2 FYNNEI. J lost 4 bases, V lost 6 bases, and 10 bases had no gene match. The CDR3 is 15 residues long. CDR3 in amino acids: CASRVGDRPGYGYTF. CDR3 nucleotide sequence: TGTGCCAGCAGAGTGGGGGACAGGCCCGGCTATGGCTACACCTTC.

The V gene is TRBV5-6, the J gene TRBJ2-7, with D perhaps TRBD1 (5 bases). Trimming removed 3 bases at V and 6 bases at J, with 16 bases between. CDR1 SGHDT and CDR2 YYEEEE come from the germline V gene. The CDR3 totals 14 residues. For the CDR3, the DNA is TGTGCCAGCAGCTCAGCCTGGGGCGTCGGCGAGCAGTACTTC. Amino acid sequence: CASSSAWGVGEQYF.

The V call is TRBV4-2, the J call TRBJ2-1; D is possibly TRBD2 (5 bases). Trimming shortened V by 0 bases and J by 6 bases, and 12 bases separated the two germline ends. The CDR3 has 15 amino acids. Looked up from germline, CDR1 is LGHNA and CDR2 is YNFKEQ. The CDR3 spells CASSQDWLASNEQFF. The CDR3 nucleotides read TGTGCCAGCAGCCAAGATTGGCTAGCCTCCAATGAGCAGTTCTTC.

The table lists this clone with a few counts. This sequence joins TRBV7-3 and TRBJ2-1; no definite D call. Germline loops: CDR1 SGHTA, CDR2 FQGTGA. The CDR3 is made up of 12 amino acids. V gave up 6 bases and J gave up 7 bases, with 10 bases separating them. Written as DNA, the CDR3 is TGTGCCAGCAGGAGCCCCGGGAATGAGCAGTTCTTC. Amino acids: CASRSPGNEQFF.